Presented here are 7 T cell receptor beta chains from one specimen sequenced in a study of regulatory T cells in long-lasting Graves disease. Time point here: persistent/refractory GD, antithyroid drugs over 5 years with positive TRAb. The TCR library used RNA extracted from PBMCs. The authors built TCR beta libraries using iRepertoire HTBI primers and Arm-PCR of CDR3 regions. One entry per CDR3 protein results from TCRdb running MiXCR on the multiplex PCR reads. This table holds about 400,000 distinct CDR3 sequences, less than 25% found once. Sequencing used peripheral blood mononuclear cells (PBMCs), obtained when the disease was refractory, from a patient treated with antithyroid drugs. The receptors originated from a female donor with Graves disease.

The chain joins TRBV2 to TRBJ1-2, with D perhaps matching TRBD1 (5 bases). V dropped 2 bases and J dropped 9 bases, with 16 bases sitting between them. The CDR3 contains 14 residues. The V gene's germline CDR1 is SNHLY and CDR2 FYNNEI. The CDR3 region has the DNA TGTGCCAGCAGTGAAAACAGGCGGTATGCTAGCTACACCTTC. It codes for CASSENRRYASYTF.

The V and J genes are TRBV7-3 and TRBJ2-1; TRBD2 aligns across 7 bases. This CDR3 has 14 amino acids. The trim removed 5 bases at V and 12 bases at J, leaving 13 bases unmatched. Germline V lookup: CDR1 SGHTA, CDR2 FQGTGA. DNA for the CDR3: TGTGCCAGCAGCACCGGATCCCCAAGCGGGGTGCAGTTCTTC. Translation: CASSTGSPSGVQFF.

This clonotype was counted at least ten times. This chain connects TRBV30 to TRBJ1-5; no firm D call. From germline, CDR1 is GTSNPN and CDR2 SVGIG (reference sequence). This CDR3 contains 14 residues. The germline V and J ends were trimmed by 0 bases and 0 bases, with 6 bases remaining between them. The CDR3 DNA is TGTGCCTGGAGTGTACTAGGTAGCAATCAGCCCCAGCATTTT. It codes for CAWSVLGSNQPQHF.

Remarks on this clonotype: The junction shows a germline mismatch at one end, possibly a read error. The chain links TRBV10-3 to TRBJ1-1; 9 nucleotides align to TRBD1. The CDR3 length is 16 residues. Germline V gene sequence: CDR1 ENHRY, CDR2 SYGVKD. The DNA of the CDR3 is TGTGCCACCAGTAACCCGGGACAGGGAATGAACACTGAAGCTTTCTTT. Its protein product is CATSNPGQGMNTEAFF.

In its sample, this clonotype was seen many times. This chain links TRBV11-2 with TRBJ2-5; maybe TRBD2 (6 bases). CDR3 length: 15 amino acids. Germline CDR1 and CDR2: SGHAT and FQNNGV. V was cut by 1 base and J by 5 bases, with 14 bases left in between. This chain's CDR3 is CASSLGGGMKETQYF. The CDR3 region has the DNA TGTGCCAGCAGCTTAGGCGGAGGGATGAAGGAGACCCAGTACTTC.

This clonotype was detected a few times. The rearrangement joins TRBV19 to TRBJ1-1, with D unresolved. The CDR3 has 12 residues. V lost 5 bases, J lost 4 bases, and 8 bases lay in between. Germline lookup yields CDR1 LNHDA and CDR2 SQIVND (reference sequence). The CDR3 here is CASSYRSTEAFF. The CDR3 DNA reads TGTGCCAGTAGTTATAGGAGCACTGAAGCTTTCTTT.

This clonotype was counted ten times or more. The chain has TRBV28 and TRBJ2-7, with D unresolved. The CDR3 covers 14 residues. Per germline, CDR1 MDHEN and CDR2 SYDVKM. V was trimmed by 8 bases and J by 0 bases, leaving 14 bases between them. The CDR3 sequence is CASFGGSSSYEQYF. The CDR3 DNA reads TGTGCCAGCTTCGGCGGCTCGTCCTCCTACGAGCAGTACTTC.